Below are 26 T cell receptor beta chains sequenced from a single sample in a study of CD8 T cells in ankylosing spondylitis. TCRdb fed the 5' RACE reads into MiXCR, producing one record per CDR3 protein. This table has 450,000 to 550,000 distinct CDR3 sequences, 5.3% appearing once. These receptors have no known antigen. Study-wide results and caveats: Seemingly distinctive of ankylosing spondylitis blood was a TCR beta motif formed by eight highly homologous variants.

Sequencing was performed on blood, either unsorted or a sorted T cell fraction (not recorded which). The origin of the receptors is a male donor with ankylosing spondylitis.

In its sample, this clonotype was seen many times. This chain joins TRBV28 and TRBJ1-5; 10 positions match TRBD1. The CDR3 spans 15 residues. J gave up 0 bases and V 8 bases, and 4 bases lay outside the gene matches. CDR1 is MDHEN and CDR2 is SYDVKM in the germline V gene. The CDR3 here is CASGTGENSNQPQHF. The CDR3 nucleotides are TGTGCCAGCGGGACAGGGGAAAATAGCAATCAGCCCCAGCATTTT.

At least ten counts were recorded for this clonotype. The chain has TRBV7-2 and TRBJ2-1; 8 bases line up with TRBD1. Per germline, CDR1 SGHTA and CDR2 FQGNSA. The CDR3 is made up of 15 amino acids. V shed 5 bases, J shed 4 bases, and the junction held 7 bases outside the gene matches. CDR3 amino acids: CASSKPGGVYNEQFF. The CDR3 nucleotides read TGTGCCAGCAGCAAACCAGGGGGCGTTTACAATGAGCAGTTCTTC.

This clonotype was detected many times. V gene TRBV11-2 combines with J gene TRBJ1-6; 9 bases line up with TRBD1. The ends lost 3 bases at V and 0 bases at J; junction bases unmatched: 9. This CDR3 has 19 residues. Germline loops: CDR1 SGHAT, CDR2 FQNNGV. This chain's CDR3 is CASSFRGTGFSSYNSPLHF. The DNA for the CDR3 is TGTGCCAGCAGCTTCCGGGGGACAGGGTTCAGCTCCTATAATTCACCCCTCCACTTT.

This clonotype came up many times. V and J are TRBV7-2 and TRBJ2-5, with D unresolved. V gave up 7 bases and J gave up 7 bases, with 10 bases separating them. The CDR3 consists of 11 residues. Germline-derived CDR1 and CDR2 are SGHTA and FQGNSA. CDR3 protein: CASTFSLTQYF. CDR3 DNA: TGTGCCAGCACCTTTTCCTTGACCCAGTACTTC.

This clonotype was detected many times. The chain is built from TRBV27 and TRBJ1-2, with 7 bases identical to TRBD1. Germline CDR1 reads MNHEY; CDR2 reads SMNVEV (reference sequence). The CDR3 is 13 residues long. V gave up 6 bases and J gave up 4 bases; unmatched junction bases: 5. CDR3 amino acids: CASSVTGVYGYTF. The DNA of the CDR3 is TGTGCCAGCAGCGTTACAGGGGTCTATGGCTACACCTTC.

This clonotype was detected ten times or more. The chain couples TRBV5-1 to TRBJ2-7, with D possibly being TRBD2 (5 bases). The CDR3 contains 15 residues. Between the trimmed V and J ends, which lost 3 bases and 2 bases, there was a span of 15 bases. Germline V gives CDR1 SGHRS, CDR2 YFSETQ. The CDR3 DNA sequence: TGCGCCAGCAGCTCCACCGGGATGACCGCCTACGAGCAGTACTTC. Protein: CASSSTGMTAYEQYF.

There are many counts of this clonotype. The chain links TRBV5-1 to TRBJ2-3; D uncertain. Trimming took 5 bases from V and 5 from J, leaving 12 bases between them. Germline V lookup: CDR1 SGHRS, CDR2 YFSETQ. The CDR3 loop spans 13 amino acids. CDR3 protein: CASSWLGEDTQYF. CDR3 sequence (DNA): TGCGCCAGCAGTTGGCTCGGTGAAGATACGCAGTATTTT.

This clonotype was detected many times. The J gene is TRBJ1-1, the V gene TRBV12-3 or TRBV12-4, with a possible D match to TRBD1 (6 bases). This CDR3 region has 12 residues. The ends were cut back, 6 bases at V and 7 bases at J, with 12 bases in the middle. The CDR3 loop reads CASSPGEVEAFF. The CDR3 DNA reads as TGTGCCAGCAGCCCAGGGGAGGTTGAAGCTTTCTTT.

At least ten counts were recorded for this clonotype. This chain uses TRBV7-2 with TRBJ1-5, with 8 bases lining up with TRBD1. Germline-derived CDR1 and CDR2 are SGHTA and FQGNSA. The CDR3 has 15 amino acids. J was trimmed by 4 bases and V by 5 bases; bases with no gene match: 7. The CDR3 DNA reads TGTGCCAGCAGCGACACAGGGGGGCCTAATCAGCCCCAGCATTTT. Translating gives CASSDTGGPNQPQHF.

This clonotype was seen a few times. The chain recombines TRBV27 with TRBJ2-2; perhaps TRBD2 as D (6 bases). The germline gives CDR1 MNHEY, CDR2 SMNVEV (reference sequence). CDR3 length: 14 residues. V was cut by 7 bases and J by 1 base, with 10 bases left in between. The CDR3 region has the DNA TGTGCCAGCATGCGGGACGGGAACACCGGGGAGCTGTTTTTT. Translated: CASMRDGNTGELFF.

This clonotype was seen repeatedly, ten times or more. The genes are TRBV7-2 and TRBJ1-5, with no clear D. This CDR3 has 14 residues. Germline V lookup: CDR1 SGHTA, CDR2 FQGNSA. The germline V and J ends were trimmed by 1 base and 7 bases, with 11 bases remaining between them. The CDR3 DNA follows: TGTGCCAGCAGCTTAGGTCCGGGTTCCCAGCCCCAGCATTTT. Translation: CASSLGPGSQPQHF. Supplemented by reference TRBV7-2 and TRBJ1-5, the full variable domain reads GAGVSQSPSNKVTEKGKDVELRCDPISGHTALYWYRQSLGQGLEFLIYFQGNSAPDKSGLPSDRFSAERTGGSVSTLTIQRTQQEDSAVYLCASSLGPGSQPQHFGDGTRLSIL.

This clonotype was seen more than once but under ten times. The chain has TRBV4-3 and TRBJ1-6; D gene unclear. Germline V lookup: CDR1 LGHNA, CDR2 YSLEER. There are 16 residues in the CDR3. V was shortened by 1 base and J by 7 bases, with 14 bases between the two germline ends. CDR3 sequence: CASSQVLRLRNSPLHF. The DNA for the CDR3 is TGCGCCAGCAGCCAAGTCCTGAGACTGAGGAATTCACCCCTCCACTTT.

This clonotype occurred many times. The rearrangement joins TRBV20-1 to TRBJ2-7, with D perhaps TRBD1 (5 bases). The V end lost 4 bases, the J end lost 4 bases, and 5 bases lay between the germline ends. CDR1 and CDR2 from the germline V gene are DFQATT and SNEGSKA (reference sequence). CDR3 length: 10 residues. The CDR3: CSAKGYEQYF. In DNA form, the CDR3 reads TGCAGTGCTAAGGGGTACGAGCAGTACTTC.

The J gene is TRBJ2-1, the V gene TRBV7-6, with no clear D. Looked up from germline, CDR1 is SGHVS and CDR2 is FNYEAQ. Trimming removed 5 bases at V and 2 bases at J, with 10 bases between. The CDR3 spans 14 residues. The CDR3 bases are TGTGCCAGCAGCACGTCAGACCCCTACAATGAGCAGTTCTTC. Translating it yields CASSTSDPYNEQFF.

This clonotype was seen repeatedly, ten times or more. The chain is built from TRBV6-2 or TRBV6-3 and TRBJ2-7; weak D call: TRBD2 (6 bases). This CDR3 spans 15 amino acids. Germline CDR1 reads MNHEY; CDR2 reads SVGEGT. The V end was cut by 2 bases, the J end by 0 bases, with 11 bases between. CDR3 DNA: TGTGCCAGCAGTTACACGCGGGGATTCTCCTACGAGCAGTACTTC. It is translated as CASSYTRGFSYEQYF.

This clonotype was detected many times. CDR3 in amino acids: CASATGGHGQYF. Written as DNA, the CDR3 is TGTGCCAGCGCCACGGGGGGCCACGGGCAGTACTTC. This chain joins TRBV7-8 and TRBJ2-7, with a tentative D call TRBD2 (7 bases). Germline assignment: CDR1 SGHVS and CDR2 FQNEAQ. The CDR3 spans 12 residues. The V end was cut by 8 bases, the J end by 9 bases, with 17 bases between.

This clonotype occurred many times. The chain employs TRBV11-2 and TRBJ2-5; the match to TRBD2 covers 15 bases. This CDR3 has 17 residues. In germline, CDR1 is SGHAT, CDR2 FQNNGV. The ends lost 4 bases at V and 4 bases at J; junction bases unmatched: 7. The CDR3 loop is CASSSPGLAGGGETQYF. CDR3 nucleotides: TGTGCCAGCAGCTCCCCGGGACTAGCGGGAGGTGGAGAGACCCAGTACTTC.

V gene TRBV7-3 combines with J gene TRBJ2-2; TRBD2 matches 10 bases. The CDR3 is 17 residues long. Germline CDR1 reads SGHTA; CDR2 reads FQGTGA. V was pared by 5 bases and J by 1 base, with 7 bases of the junction left unmatched. Here the CDR3 DNA reads TGTGCCAGCAGCCCGGGACTAGCGACCTTGAACACCGGGGAGCTGTTTTTT. Protein sequence: CASSPGLATLNTGELFF.

This clonotype was found many times. The chain links TRBV24-1 to TRBJ2-3, with D uncertain. Looked up from germline, CDR1 is KGHDR and CDR2 is SFDVKD. V was pared by 3 bases and J by 5 bases, with 5 bases between. CDR3 length: 12 amino acids. CDR3 DNA sequence: TGTGCCACCAGTGATCTTGGAGATACGCAGTATTTT. This sequence encodes CATSDLGDTQYF.

The rearrangement uses TRBV6-1 and TRBJ1-2; maybe TRBD1 (5 bases). Trimming left V 1 base short and J 3 bases short, with 15 bases between. CDR3 length: 16 amino acids. In germline, CDR1 is MNHNS, CDR2 SASEGT. Here the CDR3 DNA reads TGTGCCAGCAGTGAAGGGGCGAGACAGTTTTACTATGGCTACACCTTC. Translation gives CASSEGARQFYYGYTF.

About this clonotype: An end of the junction differs from the germline gene, which may be a read error. The V gene is TRBV2, the J gene TRBJ2-1; maybe TRBD1 (6 bases). Germline CDR1 reads SNHLY; CDR2 reads FYNNEI. CDR3 size: 19 residues. This CDR3 reads CARSRLRGLVLSTYNEQFF. The CDR3 coding sequence is TGTGCCCGCAGTCGACTTAGGGGGTTGGTACTCTCAACCTACAATGAGCAGTTCTTC.

This clonotype showed up many times. The chain is built from TRBV6-1 and TRBJ2-7, with D tentatively TRBD1 (6 bases). The germline V gene encodes CDR1 MNHNS and CDR2 SASEGT. The CDR3 runs to 14 residues. V was pared by 5 bases and J by 2 bases, with 13 bases between. DNA for the CDR3: TGTGCCAGCAGTCCCCTTCGGACAGCCTACGAGCAGTACTTC. Protein product: CASSPLRTAYEQYF.

Ten or more counts support this clonotype. CDR3 region: CASSPHAGGRGDTQYF. CDR3 DNA sequence: TGTGCCAGCAGCCCCCACGCGGGGGGCCGGGGAGATACGCAGTATTTT. V gene TRBV12-3 or TRBV12-4 combines with J gene TRBJ2-3; 8 nucleotides agree with TRBD2. This CDR3 has 16 amino acids. The ends lost 6 bases at V and 5 bases at J; junction bases unmatched: 13.

This clonotype was found many times. The genes are TRBV5-1 and TRBJ2-2; 10 positions agree with TRBD2. Germline CDR1 is SGHRS and CDR2 is YFSETQ. The CDR3 totals 15 residues. V lost 6 bases and J lost 8; bases outside the gene matches: 10. In DNA, the CDR3 is TGCGCCAGCACCTACCACGGACTAGCGGCTGGGGAGCTGTTTTTT. Translated: CASTYHGLAAGELFF.

This clonotype was recorded many times. CDR3 bases: TGCAGTGCCCATTCGAGCGGGAGGGCCAGTGAGCAGTTCTTC. Its protein is CSAHSSGRASEQFF. This chain links TRBV20-1 with TRBJ2-1; TRBD2 aligns across 10 bases. CDR1 is DFQATT and CDR2 is SNEGSKA in the germline V gene (reference sequence). The CDR3 has 14 amino acids. Losses at the gene ends were 6 bases for V and 9 bases for J; bases not matched to a gene: 11.

This clonotype occurred a few times. V usage is TRBV7-6 and J usage is TRBJ2-7; 9 bases match TRBD1. With V trimmed by 1 base and J by 3 bases, 7 bases remained unmatched. Germline assignment: CDR1 SGHVS and CDR2 FNYEAQ. The CDR3 has 16 residues. The CDR3 DNA sequence: TGTGCCAGCAGCTTAGTCTTGGGACAGGGTAACTACGAGCAGTACTTC. Its translation: CASSLVLGQGNYEQYF.